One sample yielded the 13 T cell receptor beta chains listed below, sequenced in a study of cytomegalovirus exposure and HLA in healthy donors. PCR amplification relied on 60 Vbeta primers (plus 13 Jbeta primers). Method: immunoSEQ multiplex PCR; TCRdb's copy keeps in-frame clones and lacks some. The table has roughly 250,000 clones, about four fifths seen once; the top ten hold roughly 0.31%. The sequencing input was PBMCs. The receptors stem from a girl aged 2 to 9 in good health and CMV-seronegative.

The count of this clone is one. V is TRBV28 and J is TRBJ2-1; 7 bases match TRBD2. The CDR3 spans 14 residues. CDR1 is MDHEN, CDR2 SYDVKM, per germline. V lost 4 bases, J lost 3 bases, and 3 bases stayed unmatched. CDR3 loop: CASSSAGNYNEQFF. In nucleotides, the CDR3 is TGTGCCAGCAGTTCAGCGGGAAACTACAATGAGCAGTTCTTC.

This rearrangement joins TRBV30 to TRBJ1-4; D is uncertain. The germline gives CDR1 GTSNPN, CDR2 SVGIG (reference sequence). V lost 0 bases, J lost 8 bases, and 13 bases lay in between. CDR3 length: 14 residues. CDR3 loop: CAWSVVRVGEKLFF. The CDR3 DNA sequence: TGTGCCTGGAGTGTCGTGAGGGTCGGGGAAAAACTGTTTTTT.

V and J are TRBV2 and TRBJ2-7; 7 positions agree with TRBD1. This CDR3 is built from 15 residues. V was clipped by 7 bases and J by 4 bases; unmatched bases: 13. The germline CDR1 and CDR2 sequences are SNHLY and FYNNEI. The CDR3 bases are TGTGCCAGCAACCCCCGTGAGGGGGCTCTTTACGAGCAGTACTTC. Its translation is CASNPREGALYEQYF.

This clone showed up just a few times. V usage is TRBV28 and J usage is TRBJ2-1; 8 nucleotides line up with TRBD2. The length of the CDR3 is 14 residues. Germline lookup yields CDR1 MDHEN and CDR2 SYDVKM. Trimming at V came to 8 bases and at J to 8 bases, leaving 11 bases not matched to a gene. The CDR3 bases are TGTGCCAGCTGGGGCGCGGGGGGTAAGGATGAGCAGTTCTTC. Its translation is CASWGAGGKDEQFF.

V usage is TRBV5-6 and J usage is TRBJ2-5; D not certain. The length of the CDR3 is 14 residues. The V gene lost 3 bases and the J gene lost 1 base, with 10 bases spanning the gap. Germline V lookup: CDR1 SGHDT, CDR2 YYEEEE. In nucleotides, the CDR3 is TGTGCCAGCAGCTCCGTACGGAGCCAAGAGACCCAGTACTTC. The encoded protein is CASSSVRSQETQYF.

CDR3 bases: TGTGCCAGCAGCGGCGAGGCGGGGTACGAGCAGTACTTC. It specifies CASSGEAGYEQYF. The chain combines TRBV5-6 with TRBJ2-5; the D gene is possibly TRBD2 (6 bases). The J call may be incorrect, as the DNA end agrees better with TRBJ2-7. The CDR3 contains 13 residues. Germline V gene lookup returns CDR1 SGHDT and CDR2 YYEEEE.

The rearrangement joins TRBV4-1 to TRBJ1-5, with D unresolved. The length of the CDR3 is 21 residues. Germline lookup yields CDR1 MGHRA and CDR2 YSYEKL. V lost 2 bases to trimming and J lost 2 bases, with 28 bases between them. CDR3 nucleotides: TGCGCCAGCAGCCAATTTTTTATTGTCAAGGGCTGGAGGTACGGCAATCAGCCCCAGCATTTT. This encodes CASSQFFIVKGWRYGNQPQHF.

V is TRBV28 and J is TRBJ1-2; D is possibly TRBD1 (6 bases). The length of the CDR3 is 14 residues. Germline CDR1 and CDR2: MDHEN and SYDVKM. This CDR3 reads CACVDGQSYYGYTF. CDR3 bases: TGTGCATGCGTGGACGGACAGTCATACTATGGCTACACCTTC.

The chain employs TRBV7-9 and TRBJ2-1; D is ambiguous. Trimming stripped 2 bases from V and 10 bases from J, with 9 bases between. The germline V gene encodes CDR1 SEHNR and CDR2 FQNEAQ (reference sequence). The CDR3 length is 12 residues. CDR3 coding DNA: TGTGCCAGCAGCTTAAGTAGCCTAGAGCAGTTCTTC. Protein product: CASSLSSLEQFF.

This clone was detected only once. CDR3 loop: CASSLGTDFSGNTIYF. Here the CDR3 DNA reads TGTGCCAGCAGCTTAGGGACAGACTTCTCTGGAAACACCATATATTTT. The chain carries TRBV7-2 and TRBJ1-3, with D possibly being TRBD1 (6 bases). Germline CDR1 SGHTA, CDR2 FQGNSA. Trimming pared 1 base from V and 0 bases from J, leaving 10 bases between. The CDR3 is 16 residues long.

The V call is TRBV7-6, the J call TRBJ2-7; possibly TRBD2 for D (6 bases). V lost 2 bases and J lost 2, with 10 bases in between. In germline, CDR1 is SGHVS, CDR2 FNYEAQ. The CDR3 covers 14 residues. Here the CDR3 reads CASSLRSGTYEQYF. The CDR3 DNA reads TGTGCCAGCAGCTTACGTAGCGGTACCTACGAGCAGTACTTC.

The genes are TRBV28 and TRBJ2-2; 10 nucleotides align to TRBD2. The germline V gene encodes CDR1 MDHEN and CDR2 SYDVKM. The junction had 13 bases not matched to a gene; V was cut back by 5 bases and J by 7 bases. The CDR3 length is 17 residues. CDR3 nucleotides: TGTGCCAGCAGTACTTATCTAGCGGGGGCCACCATCGGGGAGCTGTTTTTT. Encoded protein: CASSTYLAGATIGELFF.

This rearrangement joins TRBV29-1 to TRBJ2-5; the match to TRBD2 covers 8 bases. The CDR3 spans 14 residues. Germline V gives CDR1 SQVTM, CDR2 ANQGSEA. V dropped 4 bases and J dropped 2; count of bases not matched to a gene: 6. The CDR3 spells CSVVGTRSQETQYF. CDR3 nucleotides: TGCAGCGTTGTTGGGACTAGGTCACAAGAGACCCAGTACTTC.